The entry below gives a single T cell receptor beta chain sequence along with its context. Original processing notes: Nucleated cell number was recorded as an estimate derived from reference gene primer amplification. Clones were read by immunoSEQ multiplex PCR, and TCRdb kept only the in-frame ones, dropping some. V, J and clone size derive from that table, while D and trimming were established from the DNA sequence. Of approximately 150,000 clones listed, around 90% are singletons. This record belongs to a study of blood T cell repertoires in COVID-19. Study summary: Samples came from the United States, Italy and Spain, spanning acute and convalescent COVID-19. T cells, B-cell-depleted T cells, or PBMCs supplied cDNA or gDNA.

This clonotype was sampled from a human donor in a cohort sampled during active COVID-19. Sequenced: peripheral blood.

The CDR3 region is CASSINTEAFF. For the CDR3, the DNA is TGTGCCAGCAGTATAAACACTGAAGCTTTCTTT. The chain uses TRBV6-6 and TRBJ1-1; D not resolved. The length of the CDR3 is 11 residues. The germline V and J ends were trimmed by 5 bases and 2 bases, with 3 bases remaining between them. Germline lookup yields CDR1 MNHNY and CDR2 SVGAGI (reference sequence).